These 17 T cell receptor beta chains originate from one sample sequenced in a study of blood T cell repertoires in COVID-19. Clones were read by immunoSEQ multiplex PCR, and TCRdb kept only the in-frame ones, dropping some. There are under 300,000 clones in the sample; roughly nine tenths occur only once, and around 4.6% lies in the top ten. Sequencing was performed on peripheral blood. The receptors stem from a woman aged 40-49 years who had recovered from COVID-19.

V and J are TRBV24-1 and TRBJ2-3, with D possibly TRBD2 on 5 matching bases. The ends were cut back, 7 bases at V and 4 bases at J, with 20 bases in the middle. The CDR3 extends over 16 amino acids. CDR1 and CDR2 from the germline V gene are KGHDR and SFDVKD. CDR3 protein: CATRSRAKTEADTQYF. CDR3 nucleotides: TGTGCCACCAGGAGCAGAGCTAAGACGGAGGCAGATACGCAGTATTTT.

The rearrangement links TRBV15 to TRBJ1-2, with TRBD1 matching over 7 bases. Per the germline V gene, CDR1 is LNHNV and CDR2 is YYDKDF (reference sequence). V dropped 4 bases and J dropped 2; count of bases not matched to a gene: 13. This CDR3 is 17 amino acids long. CDR3 protein: CATSKNRGTAPNYGYTF. The DNA of the CDR3 is TGTGCCACCAGCAAAAACAGGGGAACCGCCCCCAACTATGGCTACACCTTC.

CDR3 sequence (DNA): TGTGCCAGCAGTGCTAGCGGGATTGAGCAGTACGTC. Translating it yields CASSASGIEQYV. The genes are TRBV2 and TRBJ2-7; 9 bases fit TRBD2. Germline V gene sequence: CDR1 SNHLY, CDR2 FYNNEI. CDR3 length: 12 residues. With 4 bases clipped from V and 7 bases from J, the junction kept 2 bases outside the gene matches.

The chain recombines TRBV10-2 with TRBJ2-3, with 8 bases identical to TRBD2. Trimming removed 6 bases from V and 3 bases from J; junction bases left unmatched: 8. Germline V gene lookup returns CDR1 WSHSY and CDR2 SAAADI. This CDR3 is 15 amino acids long. DNA for the CDR3: TGCGCCAGCAGAAAACTAGCGGAGGAGACAGATACGCAGTATTTT. This codes for CASRKLAEETDTQYF.

A few counts support this clone. The rearrangement joins TRBV2 to TRBJ2-5; 7 bases line up with TRBD1. The CDR3 is 13 residues long. CDR1 and CDR2 (germline): SNHLY, FYNNEI. V gave up 10 bases and J gave up 0 bases; unmatched junction bases: 5. The DNA for the CDR3 is TGTGCCACCGAGACAGGGTACCAAGAGACCCAGTACTTC. It encodes CATETGYQETQYF.

The chain uses TRBV2 and TRBJ2-7; 9 bases agree with TRBD2. Germline CDR1 is SNHLY and CDR2 is FYNNEI. V lost 8 bases, J lost 1 base, and 6 bases stayed unmatched. CDR3 size: 14 residues. In DNA, the CDR3 is TGTGCCAGCCAATCACTAGCGGGTTCCTACGAGCAGTACGTC. It is translated as CASQSLAGSYEQYV.

In its sample, this clone was seen once. The chain employs TRBV3-1 (or the pseudogene TRBV3-2) and TRBJ1-3; tentative D call: TRBD1 (5 bases). Germline V lookup: CDR1 LGHDT, CDR2 YNNKEL (reference sequence). This CDR3 has 15 amino acids. V dropped 1 base and J dropped 0 bases, with 7 bases sitting between them. CDR3 sequence (DNA): TGTGCCAGCAGCCAAGGGGGCCCCTCTGGAAACACCATATATTTT. Translated, it gives CASSQGGPSGNTIYF.

The V gene is TRBV10-3, the J gene TRBJ2-1; 10 bases match TRBD1. The CDR3 totals 14 residues. The ends lost 2 bases at V and 8 bases at J; junction bases unmatched: 3. Germline V gene lookup returns CDR1 ENHRY and CDR2 SYGVKD. CDR3 nucleotides: TGTGCCATCAGTGAGGGACAGGGGGACCATGAGCAGTTCTTC. Translated, it gives CAISEGQGDHEQFF.

The count of this clone is one. The rearrangement links TRBV3-1 (or the pseudogene TRBV3-2) to TRBJ2-1; D is undetermined. With 4 bases removed from V and 8 bases from J, the gap between germline ends came to 9 bases. This CDR3 has 12 residues. CDR1 and CDR2 from the germline V gene are LGHDT and YNNKEL (reference sequence). CDR3 in DNA: TGTGCCAGCAGCCCTTTGGCGGATGAGCAGTTCTTC. Protein sequence: CASSPLADEQFF.

The V gene is TRBV10-3, the J gene TRBJ2-7, with D unresolved. Germline V gives CDR1 ENHRY, CDR2 SYGVKD. The V end lost 4 bases, the J end lost 7 bases, and 14 bases lay between the germline ends. CDR3 size: 13 residues. The CDR3 loop is CAISADFLREQYV. The CDR3, as DNA: TGTGCCATCAGTGCCGACTTTCTCCGGGAGCAGTACGTC.

The V and J genes are TRBV6-6 and TRBJ2-4, with 9 bases identical to TRBD2. CDR1 and CDR2 from the germline V gene are MNHNY and SVGAGI (reference sequence). The ends lost 4 bases at V and 6 bases at J; junction bases unmatched: 4. This CDR3 contains 14 residues. The CDR3 loop is CASSFSGGRNIQYF. DNA for the CDR3: TGTGCCAGCAGTTTTAGCGGGGGTAGAAACATTCAGTACTTC.

The chain recombines TRBV6-1 with TRBJ2-1; the match to TRBD2 covers 8 bases. Germline V gene lookup returns CDR1 MNHNS and CDR2 SASEGT. V trimming: 8 bases; J trimming: 7 bases; junction bases outside the gene matches: 7. This CDR3 is built from 13 residues. CDR3 sequence (DNA): TGTGCCAGCTCCTACGGGGGGGGTAATGAGCAGTTCTTC. This translates into CASSYGGGNEQFF.

The V call is TRBV6-6, the J call TRBJ1-5; the D gene is possibly TRBD1 (5 bases). This CDR3 spans 14 amino acids. V lost 2 bases and J lost 2, with 7 bases in between. Germline-derived CDR1 and CDR2 are MNHNY and SVGAGI (reference sequence). Written as DNA, the CDR3 is TGTGCCAGCAGTTACGTGGGGCGCAATCAGCCCCAGCATTTT. Its translation is CASSYVGRNQPQHF.

This chain joins TRBV7-2 and TRBJ2-3; 8 positions match TRBD2. The CDR3 runs 14 residues. Germline V gene data show CDR1 as SGHTA and CDR2 as FQGNSA. V was pared by 5 bases and J by 1 base, with 2 bases of the junction left unmatched. CDR3 loop: CASSPTSGTDTQYF. CDR3 DNA: TGTGCCAGCAGCCCGACTAGCGGCACAGATACGCAGTATTTT.

The V and J genes are TRBV12-3 or TRBV12-4 and TRBJ1-2, with D perhaps matching TRBD1 (5 bases). The CDR3 consists of 13 residues. Trimming took off 6 bases at V and 0 bases at J, with 8 bases between the two ends. CDR3 residues: CASRGTANYGYTF. The CDR3 nucleotides read TGTGCCAGCAGGGGGACTGCTAACTATGGCTACACCTTC.

V usage is TRBV12-3 or TRBV12-4 and J usage is TRBJ1-6, with no clear D. Trimming stripped 0 bases from V and 7 bases from J, with 4 bases between. CDR3 size: 13 residues. Written as DNA, the CDR3 is TGTGCCAGCAGTTTAGCGCAGAATTCACCCCTCCACTTT. Translating gives CASSLAQNSPLHF.

The chain recombines TRBV19 with TRBJ2-2; the D is unclear. The CDR3 contains 13 residues. Per the germline V gene, CDR1 is LNHDA and CDR2 is SQIVND (reference sequence). Deletions cut 5 bases from V and 1 base from J, with 5 bases between. CDR3 coding DNA: TGTGCCAGTAGTGGCCGGAACACCGGGGAGCTGTTTTTT. This encodes CASSGRNTGELFF. The complete variable domain, with remaining parts taken from reference TRBV19 and TRBJ2-2, reads DGGITQSPKYLFRKEGQNVTLSCEQNLNHDAMYWYRQDPGQGLRLIYYSQIVNDFQKGDIAEGYSVSREKKESFPLTVTSAQKNPTAFYLCASSGRNTGELFFGEGSRLTVL.